The text below deals with one T cell receptor (beta chain). Germline CDR1 is SGHNT and CDR2 is YYREEE (reference sequence). Deletions cut 1 base from V and 1 base from J, with 6 bases between. The CDR3 runs 13 residues. These data belong to a study of cytomegalovirus exposure and HLA in healthy donors. Researchers ran the PCR with 60 Vbeta and 13 Jbeta primers. Using immunoSEQ multiplex PCR, the repertoire was profiled, and TCRdb retains in-frame clones only, with some absent. The sample holds under 80,000 clones; about 77% are singletons and the top ten take roughly 5.3%. This TCR was sampled from a woman aged 25 to 45 in good health and CMV-seronegative. The chain uses TRBV5-4 and TRBJ2-7, with D perhaps TRBD1 (5 bases). The sample consisted of PBMCs. The CDR3 is CASSLQGSYEQYV. CDR3 coding DNA: TGTGCCAGCAGCTTGCAGGGATCCTACGAGCAGTACGTC.